This T cell receptor (beta chain) came from a study of technical replicates of blood from a handful of donors. This table comes from immunoSEQ multiplex PCR, and its TCRdb copy is limited to in-frame clones, with some not included. Found here are about 70,000 clones, 80% to 95% of them singletons; the top ten hold 0.41%. Specimen: T cells isolated from PBMCs. The receptor's source is a human donor in good health.

CDR3 amino acids: CASSQDRFEGESYEQYF. CDR3 sequence (DNA): TGTGCCAGCAGCCAAGACCGCTTCGAGGGGGAATCCTACGAGCAGTACTTC. The gene calls are TRBV4-2 and TRBJ2-7; weak D call: TRBD1 (6 bases). Germline V gene sequence: CDR1 LGHNA, CDR2 YNFKEQ. The CDR3 length is 17 residues. Trimming pared 0 bases from V and 1 base from J, leaving 16 bases between.